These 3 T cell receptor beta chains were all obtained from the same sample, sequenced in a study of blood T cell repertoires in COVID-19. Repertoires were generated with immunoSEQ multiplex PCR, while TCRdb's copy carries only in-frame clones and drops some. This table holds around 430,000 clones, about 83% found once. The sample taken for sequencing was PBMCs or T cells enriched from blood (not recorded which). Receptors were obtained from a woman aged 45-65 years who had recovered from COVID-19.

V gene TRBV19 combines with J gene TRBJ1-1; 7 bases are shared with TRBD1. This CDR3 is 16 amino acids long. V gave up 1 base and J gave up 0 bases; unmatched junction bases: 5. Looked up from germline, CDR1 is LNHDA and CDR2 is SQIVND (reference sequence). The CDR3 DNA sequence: TGTGCCAGTAGTATAGGCAGGGGGTTCATGAACACTGAAGCTTTCTTT. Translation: CASSIGRGFMNTEAFF.

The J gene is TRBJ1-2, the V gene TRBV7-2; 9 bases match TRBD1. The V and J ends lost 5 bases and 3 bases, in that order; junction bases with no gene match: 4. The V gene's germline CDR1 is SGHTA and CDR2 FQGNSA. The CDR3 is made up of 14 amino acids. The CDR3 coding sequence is TGTGCCAGCAGCGTCACAGGGGGCGACTATGGCTACACCTTC. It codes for CASSVTGGDYGYTF.

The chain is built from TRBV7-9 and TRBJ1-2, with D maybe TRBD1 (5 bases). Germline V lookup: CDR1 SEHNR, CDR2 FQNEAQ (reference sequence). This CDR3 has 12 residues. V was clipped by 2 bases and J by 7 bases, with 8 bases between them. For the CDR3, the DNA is TGTGCCAGCAGCTTAAACGGGGGTGGCTACACCTTC. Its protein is CASSLNGGGYTF.